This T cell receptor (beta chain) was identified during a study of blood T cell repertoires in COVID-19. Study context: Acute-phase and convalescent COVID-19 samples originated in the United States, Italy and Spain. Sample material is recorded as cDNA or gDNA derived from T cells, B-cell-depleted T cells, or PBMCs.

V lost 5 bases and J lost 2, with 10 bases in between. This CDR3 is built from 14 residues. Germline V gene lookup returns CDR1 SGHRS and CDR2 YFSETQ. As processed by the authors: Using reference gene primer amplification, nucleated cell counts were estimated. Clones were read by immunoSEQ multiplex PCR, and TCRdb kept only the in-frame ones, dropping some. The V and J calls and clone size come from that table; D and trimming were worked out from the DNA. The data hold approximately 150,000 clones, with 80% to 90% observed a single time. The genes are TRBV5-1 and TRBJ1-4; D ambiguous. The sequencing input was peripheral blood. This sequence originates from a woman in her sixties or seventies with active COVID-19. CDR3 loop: CASREAPTNEKLFF. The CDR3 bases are TGCGCCAGCAGGGAGGCACCTACTAATGAAAAACTGTTTTTT.